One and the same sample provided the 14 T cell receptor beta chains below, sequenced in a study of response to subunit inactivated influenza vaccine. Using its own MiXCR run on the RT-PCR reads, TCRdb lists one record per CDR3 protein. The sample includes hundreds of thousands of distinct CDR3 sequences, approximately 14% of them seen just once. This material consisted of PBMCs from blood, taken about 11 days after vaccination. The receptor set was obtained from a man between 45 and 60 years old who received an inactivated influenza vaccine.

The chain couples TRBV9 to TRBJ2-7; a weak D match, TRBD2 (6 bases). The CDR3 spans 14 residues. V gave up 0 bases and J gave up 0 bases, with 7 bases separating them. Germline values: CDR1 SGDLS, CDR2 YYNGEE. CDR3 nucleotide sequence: TGTGCCAGCAGCGTAGGCGGGGACTCCTACGAGCAGTACTTC. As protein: CASSVGGDSYEQYF.

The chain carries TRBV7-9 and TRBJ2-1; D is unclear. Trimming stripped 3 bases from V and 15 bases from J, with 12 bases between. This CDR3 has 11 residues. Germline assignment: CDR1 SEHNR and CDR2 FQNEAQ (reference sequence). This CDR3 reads CASSFGVSPFF. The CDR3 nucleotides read TGTGCCAGCAGCTTTGGGGTTTCCCCGTTCTTC.

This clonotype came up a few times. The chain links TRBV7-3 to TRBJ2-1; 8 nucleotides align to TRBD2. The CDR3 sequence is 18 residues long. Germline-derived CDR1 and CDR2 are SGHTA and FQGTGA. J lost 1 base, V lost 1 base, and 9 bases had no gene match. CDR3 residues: CASSLNGGRPISYNEQFF. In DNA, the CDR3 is TGTGCCAGCAGCTTAAACGGCGGGAGGCCGATTTCCTACAATGAGCAGTTCTTC.

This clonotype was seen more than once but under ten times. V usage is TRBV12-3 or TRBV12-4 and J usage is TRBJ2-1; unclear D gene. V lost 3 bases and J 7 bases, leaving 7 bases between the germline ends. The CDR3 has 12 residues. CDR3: CASSFFRNEQFF. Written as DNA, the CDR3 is TGTGCCAGCAGTTTCTTTCGGAATGAGCAGTTCTTC.

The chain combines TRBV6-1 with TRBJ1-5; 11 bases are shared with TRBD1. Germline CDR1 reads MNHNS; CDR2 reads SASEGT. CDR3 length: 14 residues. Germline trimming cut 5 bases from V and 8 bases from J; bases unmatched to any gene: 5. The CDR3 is CASSRDRGIKPQHF. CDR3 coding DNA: TGTGCCAGCAGTCGGGACAGGGGGATAAAGCCCCAGCATTTT.

CDR3 region: CATSHRLNTEAFF. CDR3 DNA sequence: TGTGCCACGTCCCACAGATTGAACACTGAAGCTTTCTTT. This chain links TRBV15 with TRBJ1-1; D is ambiguous. V lost 9 bases and J lost 0, with 11 bases in between. Germline V gene lookup returns CDR1 LNHNV and CDR2 YYDKDF (reference sequence). The CDR3 covers 13 residues.

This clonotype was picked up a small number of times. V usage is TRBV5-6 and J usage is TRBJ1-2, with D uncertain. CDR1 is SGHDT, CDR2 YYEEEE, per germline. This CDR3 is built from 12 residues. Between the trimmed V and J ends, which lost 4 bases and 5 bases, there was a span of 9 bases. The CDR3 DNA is TGTGCCAGCAGCGGGAACTTATATGGCTACACCTTC. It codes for CASSGNLYGYTF.

This CDR3 is CASSPRGVLELFF. DNA for the CDR3: TGTGCCAGCAGCCCGCGAGGGGTATTAGAGCTGTTTTTT. The chain employs TRBV5-5 and TRBJ2-2; D might be TRBD1 or TRBD2, each matching 5 bases. Trimming cost V 4 bases and J 11 bases, with 15 bases left between them. The CDR3 is made up of 13 amino acids. Looked up from germline, CDR1 is SGHKS and CDR2 is YYEKEE (reference sequence).

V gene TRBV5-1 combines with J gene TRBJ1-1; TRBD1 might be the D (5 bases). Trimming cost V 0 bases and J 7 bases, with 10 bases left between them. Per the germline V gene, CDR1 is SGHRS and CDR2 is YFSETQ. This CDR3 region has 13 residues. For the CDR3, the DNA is TGCGCCAGCAGCTTGGGAGGGGAACTTGAAGCTTTCTTT. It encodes CASSLGGELEAFF.

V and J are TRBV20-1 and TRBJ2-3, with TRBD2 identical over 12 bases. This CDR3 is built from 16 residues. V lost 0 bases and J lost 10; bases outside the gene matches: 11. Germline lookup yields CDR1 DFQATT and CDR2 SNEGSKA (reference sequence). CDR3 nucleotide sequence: TGCAGTGCTAGAGAGGGACTAGCGGGCATTTTAGGTGCGCAGTATTTT. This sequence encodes CSAREGLAGILGAQYF.

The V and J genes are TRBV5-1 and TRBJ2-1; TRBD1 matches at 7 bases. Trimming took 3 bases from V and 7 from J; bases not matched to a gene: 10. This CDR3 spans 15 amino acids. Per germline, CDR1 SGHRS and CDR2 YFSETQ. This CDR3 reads CASSSTTGLGNEQFF. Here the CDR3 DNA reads TGCGCCAGCAGCTCCACGACAGGGCTGGGGAATGAGCAGTTCTTC.

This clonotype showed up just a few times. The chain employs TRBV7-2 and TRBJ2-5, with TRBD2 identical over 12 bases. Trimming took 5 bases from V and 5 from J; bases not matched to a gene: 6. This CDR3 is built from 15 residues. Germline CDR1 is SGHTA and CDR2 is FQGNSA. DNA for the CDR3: TGTGCCAGCAGCATTAGGACTAGCGGGATGGAGACCCAGTACTTC. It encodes CASSIRTSGMETQYF.

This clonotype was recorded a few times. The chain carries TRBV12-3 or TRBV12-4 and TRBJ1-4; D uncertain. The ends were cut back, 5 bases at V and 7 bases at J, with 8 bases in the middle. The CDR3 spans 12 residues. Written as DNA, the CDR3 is TGTGCCAGCAGTCGGACGATTGAAAAACTGTTTTTT. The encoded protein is CASSRTIEKLFF.

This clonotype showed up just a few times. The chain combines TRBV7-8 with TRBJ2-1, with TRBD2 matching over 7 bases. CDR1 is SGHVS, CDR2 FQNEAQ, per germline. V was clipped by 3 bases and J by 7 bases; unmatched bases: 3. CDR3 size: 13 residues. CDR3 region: CASSFVGGNEQFF. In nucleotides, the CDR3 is TGTGCCAGCAGCTTTGTCGGGGGGAATGAGCAGTTCTTC. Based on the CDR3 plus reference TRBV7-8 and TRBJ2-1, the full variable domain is GAGVSQSPRYKVAKRGQDVALRCDPISGHVSLFWYQQALGQGPEFLTYFQNEAQLDKSGLPSDRFFAERPEGSVSTLKIQRTQQEDSAVYLCASSFVGGNEQFFGPGTRLTVL.